These 11 T cell receptor beta chains came from one sample sequenced in a study of shared T cell receptors in the human thymus. Assay used: immunoSEQ multiplex PCR; TCRdb lists only in-frame clones, some missing. The sample has 550,000 to 800,000 clones, around 85% seen once. These data were likewise used in another study, on human thymus T cells.

Sequenced: thymocytes. These receptors were taken from a girl less than two years old with a congenital heart defect.

The sample holds one count of this clone. This rearrangement joins TRBV7-8 to TRBJ2-1; D remains ambiguous. With 4 bases removed from V and 9 bases from J, the gap between germline ends came to 10 bases. This CDR3 region has 12 residues. Germline CDR1 SGHVS, CDR2 FQNEAQ. CDR3 loop: CASSSYSGEQFF. The CDR3 coding sequence is TGTGCCAGCAGCTCCTATTCAGGTGAGCAGTTCTTC.

The chain uses TRBV27 and TRBJ1-2, with D unclear. The CDR3 runs to 12 residues. CDR1 and CDR2 from the germline V gene are MNHEY and SMNVEV (reference sequence). V was shortened by 4 bases and J by 4 bases, with 7 bases between the two germline ends. The CDR3 loop is CASSSGSYGYTF. CDR3 DNA: TGTGCCAGCAGTTCGGGATCCTATGGCTACACCTTC.

The J gene is TRBJ1-3, the V gene TRBV5-1; possible D gene TRBD1, 6 bases. Per germline, CDR1 SGHRS and CDR2 YFSETQ. The CDR3 covers 17 residues. The V and J ends lost 0 bases and 0 bases respectively, with 13 bases between them. CDR3 sequence reads: CASSLAPTGYSGNTIYF. CDR3 bases: TGCGCCAGCAGCTTGGCCCCTACAGGGTACTCTGGAAACACCATATATTTT.

This chain joins TRBV15 and TRBJ2-7; D unresolved. This CDR3 is built from 12 residues. Trimming cost V 0 bases and J 2 bases, with 2 bases left between them. Germline V CDR1 and CDR2: LNHNV, YYDKDF (reference sequence). The DNA of the CDR3 is TGTGCCACCAGCAGAGATACCTACGAGCAGTACTTC. Amino acid sequence: CATSRDTYEQYF. The whole variable domain, filled in from reference TRBV15 and TRBJ2-7, reads DAMVIQNPRYQVTQFGKPVTLSCSQTLNHNVMYWYQQKSSQAPKLLFHYYDKDFNNEADTPDNFQSRRPNTSFCFLDIRSPGLGDTAMYLCATSRDTYEQYFGPGTRLTVT.

This chain uses TRBV7-6 with TRBJ2-3; TRBD1 agrees at 7 bases. This CDR3 has 16 amino acids. The junction had 10 bases not matched to a gene; V was cut back by 4 bases and J by 3 bases. Germline V gives CDR1 SGHVS, CDR2 FNYEAQ. The CDR3 sequence is CASSCALQGITDTQYF. The CDR3 DNA is TGTGCCAGCAGCTGCGCTTTACAGGGGATAACAGATACGCAGTATTTT. Complete variable domain (other parts from reference TRBV7-6 and TRBJ2-3): GAGVSQSPRYKVTKRGQDVALRCDPISGHVSLYWYRQALGQGPEFLTYFNYEAQQDKSGLPNDRFSAERPEGSISTLTIQRTEQRDSAMYRCASSCALQGITDTQYFGPGTRLTVL.

The rearrangement uses TRBV19 and TRBJ1-2; D call uncertain. The V gene lost 3 bases and the J gene lost 5 bases, with 19 bases spanning the gap. The CDR3 runs 16 residues. From germline, CDR1 is LNHDA and CDR2 SQIVND (reference sequence). The CDR3 protein is CASSMAGPAFSYGYTF. CDR3 bases: TGTGCCAGTAGTATGGCAGGCCCAGCCTTCTCGTATGGCTACACCTTC.

The chain carries TRBV4-3 and TRBJ1-3, with D maybe TRBD1 (5 bases). This CDR3 spans 15 amino acids. Germline CDR1 reads LGHNA; CDR2 reads YSLEER. Trimming took 0 bases from V and 11 from J, leaving 17 bases between them. The CDR3 here is CASSQDFGAANPIYF. The CDR3 region has the DNA TGCGCCAGCAGCCAAGACTTTGGGGCTGCCAACCCCATATATTTT.

The chain has TRBV28 and TRBJ2-1; 10 bases line up with TRBD1. Germline loops: CDR1 MDHEN, CDR2 SYDVKM. Trimming at V came to 5 bases and at J to 2 bases, leaving 9 bases not matched to a gene. This CDR3 has 17 residues. The CDR3 DNA is TGTGCCAGCAGTGCCTGTGCAGGGACAGGGGCCTACAATGAGCAGTTCTTC. Protein product: CASSACAGTGAYNEQFF.

Details on this clone: The same CDR3 also results from other DNA sequences found in this sample. The chain links TRBV7-8 to TRBJ2-5, with a weak D call TRBD1 (6 bases). V was pared by 4 bases and J by 8 bases, with 14 bases between. CDR1 is SGHVS, CDR2 FQNEAQ, per germline. The CDR3 runs to 13 residues. CDR3: CASSYRALETQYF. The CDR3 DNA sequence: TGTGCCAGCAGCTACAGGGCCCTAGAAACCCAGTACTTC.

This clone was picked up one time. The J gene is TRBJ1-6, the V gene TRBV12-5, with D tentatively TRBD1 (6 bases). Germline CDR1 LGHNT, CDR2 FRNRAP. The V gene lost 0 bases and the J gene lost 0 bases, with 18 bases spanning the gap. The CDR3 loop spans 20 amino acids. CDR3 DNA: TGTGCTAGTGGTTTGGTAGGTGGGACAAGCCTTGACTCCTATAATTCACCCCTCCACTTT. It is translated as CASGLVGGTSLDSYNSPLHF.

The chain couples TRBV14 to TRBJ2-6; the D gene is possibly TRBD2 (7 bases). The CDR3 extends over 18 amino acids. Germline V gene lookup returns CDR1 SGHDN and CDR2 FVKESK. Trimming removed 0 bases from V and 2 bases from J, with 14 bases in between. CDR3 sequence: CASSQEMWGGAGANVLTF. CDR3 sequence (DNA): TGTGCCAGCAGCCAAGAAATGTGGGGGGGCGCTGGGGCCAACGTCCTGACTTTC.